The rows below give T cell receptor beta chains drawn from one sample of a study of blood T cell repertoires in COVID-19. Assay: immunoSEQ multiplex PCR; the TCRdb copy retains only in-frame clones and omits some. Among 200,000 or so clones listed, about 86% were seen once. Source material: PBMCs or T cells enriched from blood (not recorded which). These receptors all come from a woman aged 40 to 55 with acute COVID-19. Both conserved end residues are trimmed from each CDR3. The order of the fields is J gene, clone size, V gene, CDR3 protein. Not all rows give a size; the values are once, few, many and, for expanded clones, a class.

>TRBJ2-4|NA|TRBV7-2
ASSLAGRGDIQY
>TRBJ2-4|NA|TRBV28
ASSAPPGLGGNIQY
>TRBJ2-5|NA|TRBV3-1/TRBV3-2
ASSQEGRAQY
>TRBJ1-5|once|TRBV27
ASSAGQGDQPQH
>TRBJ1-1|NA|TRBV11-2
ASSPGDTEAF
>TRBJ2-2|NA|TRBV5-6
ASSVRGTGELF
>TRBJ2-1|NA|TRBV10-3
AISASGLGNEQF
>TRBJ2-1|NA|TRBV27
ASSLYRADEQF
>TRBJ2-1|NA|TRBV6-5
ASTLTSGGYNEQF
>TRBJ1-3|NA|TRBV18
ASGRLDSPGNTIY
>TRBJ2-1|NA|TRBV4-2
ASSQDPQAGGSTNEQF
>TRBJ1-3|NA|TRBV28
ASNLPGQGGGNTIY
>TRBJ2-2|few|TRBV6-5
ASRPQGRTGELF
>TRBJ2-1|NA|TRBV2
ASSGVRMGSYNEQF
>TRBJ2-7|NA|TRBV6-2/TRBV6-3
ASSYLGQGSYEQY
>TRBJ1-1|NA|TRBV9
ASGPGSTEAF
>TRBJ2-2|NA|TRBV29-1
SVELASGSTGELF
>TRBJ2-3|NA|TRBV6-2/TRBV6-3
ASSPLAGGTDTQY
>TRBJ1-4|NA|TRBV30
AWGARGRGDEKLF
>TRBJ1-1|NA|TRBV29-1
SVFLPGTGWTEAF
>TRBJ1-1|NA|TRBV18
ASSMGQGAEAF
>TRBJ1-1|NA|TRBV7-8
ASSPGTGITEAF
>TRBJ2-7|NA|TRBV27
ASSRQGGDEQY
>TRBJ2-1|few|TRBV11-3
ASSLTGDYHNEQF
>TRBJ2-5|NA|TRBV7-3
ASSRKNGETQY
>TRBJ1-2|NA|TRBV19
ASTGPGTGDYGYT